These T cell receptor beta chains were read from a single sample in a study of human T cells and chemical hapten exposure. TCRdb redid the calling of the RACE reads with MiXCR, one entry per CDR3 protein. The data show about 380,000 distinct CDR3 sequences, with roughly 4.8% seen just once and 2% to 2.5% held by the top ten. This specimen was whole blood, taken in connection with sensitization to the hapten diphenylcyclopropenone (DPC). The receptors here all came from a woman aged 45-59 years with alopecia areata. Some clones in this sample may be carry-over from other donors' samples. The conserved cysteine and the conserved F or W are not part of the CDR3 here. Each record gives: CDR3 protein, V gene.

ASSFEGAMTQY | TRBV7-2
ASNSITSASPDTQY | TRBV5-1
ASSVNRDEQF | TRBV9
ASSYGLRPTLQETQY | TRBV6-5
ASSPGTGAGNIQY | TRBV10-1
SVGEGTYGYT | TRBV29-1
ASSFQGARGPNTEAF | TRBV5-1
ASSSYSPPETQY | TRBV28
ASSHLPSTGGEQY | TRBV28
ASATGLFSGANVLT | TRBV2
ASSWEVRTDTQY | TRBV6-6
SASLLASTDTQY | TRBV20-1
ASSAEGQAGRTEAF | TRBV9
ASMTQEGERNEQY | TRBV6-2/TRBV6-3
ASSPGLLGETQY | TRBV12-3/TRBV12-4
ASEVLQPNTEAF | TRBV5-6
AISDGELGTEAF | TRBV10-3
ASSPRGGTEQF | TRBV4-2
ASSGFQGPEAF | TRBV7-9
ASSRRGRSEKLF | TRBV6-6
ASSLEQGGKNIQY | TRBV5-1
ASSLEGTFTGELF | TRBV5-1
ASSVAGGRNEQF | TRBV9
SARRFLGGLETQY | TRBV20-1
ASKGLSSYNSPLH | TRBV28
ASSLYVSGTDTQY | TRBV5-1
ASSKSGTVHNEQF | TRBV25-1
ASSWGQGKEAF | TRBV5-6
ASTAGSGAYEQY | TRBV28
ASRRSSGNTIY | TRBV28
ATSGGTLYGYT | TRBV24-1
ASRGDRTNTGELF | TRBV4-3
ASSQDTSGRNEQF | TRBV4-2
ASSALVGPQH | TRBV6-2/TRBV6-3
ASSPDRAAYGYT | TRBV7-3